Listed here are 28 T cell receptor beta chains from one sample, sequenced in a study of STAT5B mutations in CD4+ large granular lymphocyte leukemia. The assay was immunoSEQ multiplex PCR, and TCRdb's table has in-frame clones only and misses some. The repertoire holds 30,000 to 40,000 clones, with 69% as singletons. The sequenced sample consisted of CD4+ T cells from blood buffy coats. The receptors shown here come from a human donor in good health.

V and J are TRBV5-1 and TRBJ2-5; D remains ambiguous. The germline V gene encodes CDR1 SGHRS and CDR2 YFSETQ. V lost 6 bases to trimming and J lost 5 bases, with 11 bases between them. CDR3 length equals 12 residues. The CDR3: CASNEAGETQYF. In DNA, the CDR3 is TGCGCCAGCAATGAAGCTGGGGAGACCCAGTACTTC. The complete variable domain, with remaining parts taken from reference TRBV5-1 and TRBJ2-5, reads KAGVTQTPRYLIKTRGQQVTLSCSPISGHRSVSWYQQTPGQGLQFLFEYFSETQRNKGNFPGRFSGRQFSNSRSEMNVSTLELGDSALYLCASNEAGETQYFGPGTRLLVL.

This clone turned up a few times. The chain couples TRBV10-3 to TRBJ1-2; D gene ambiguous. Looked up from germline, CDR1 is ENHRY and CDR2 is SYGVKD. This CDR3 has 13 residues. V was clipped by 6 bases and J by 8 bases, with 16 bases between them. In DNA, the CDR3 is TGTGCCATCAGCCCTACGGAATTTAACGGCTACACCTTC. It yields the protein CAISPTEFNGYTF.

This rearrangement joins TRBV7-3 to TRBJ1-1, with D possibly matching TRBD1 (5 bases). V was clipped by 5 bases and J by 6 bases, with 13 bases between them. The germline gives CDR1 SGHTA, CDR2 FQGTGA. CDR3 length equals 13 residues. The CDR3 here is CASSTKRGAEAFF. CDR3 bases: TGTGCCAGCAGCACCAAACGGGGGGCTGAAGCTTTCTTT.

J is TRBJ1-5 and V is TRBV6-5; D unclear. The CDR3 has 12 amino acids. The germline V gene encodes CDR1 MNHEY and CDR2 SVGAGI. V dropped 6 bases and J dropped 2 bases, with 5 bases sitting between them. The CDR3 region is CASSLGNQPQHF. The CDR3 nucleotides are TGTGCCAGCAGCTTAGGCAATCAGCCCCAGCATTTT.

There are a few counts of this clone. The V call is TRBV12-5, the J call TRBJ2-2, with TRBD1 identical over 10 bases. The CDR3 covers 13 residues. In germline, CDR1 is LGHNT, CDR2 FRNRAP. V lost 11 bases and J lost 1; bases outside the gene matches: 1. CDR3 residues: CAGQGVNTGELFF. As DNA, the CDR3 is TGTGCTGGACAGGGGGTGAACACCGGGGAGCTGTTTTTT. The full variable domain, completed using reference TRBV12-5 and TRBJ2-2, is DARVTQTPRHKVTEMGQEVTMRCQPILGHNTVFWYRQTMMQGLELLAYFRNRAPLDDSGMPKDRFSAEMPDATLATLKIQPSEPRDSAVYFCAGQGVNTGELFFGEGSRLTVL.

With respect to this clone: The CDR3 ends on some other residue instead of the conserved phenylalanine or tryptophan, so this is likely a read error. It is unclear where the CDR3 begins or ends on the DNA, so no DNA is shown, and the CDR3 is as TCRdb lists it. The CDR3 reads CAWRRGGDPS. V gene TRBV30 combines with J gene TRBJ1-6. The CDR3 sequence runs 10 residues, both termini included. Germline V gene sequence: CDR1 GTSNPN, CDR2 SVGIG (reference sequence).

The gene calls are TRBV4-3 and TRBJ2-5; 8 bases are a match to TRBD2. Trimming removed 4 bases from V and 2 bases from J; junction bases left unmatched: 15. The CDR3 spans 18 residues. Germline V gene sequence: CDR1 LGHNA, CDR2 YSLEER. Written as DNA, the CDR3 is TGCGCCAGCAGCCTCAACTCTAAGCGGGGGTCCCTACAAGAGACCCAGTACTTC. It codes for CASSLNSKRGSLQETQYF.

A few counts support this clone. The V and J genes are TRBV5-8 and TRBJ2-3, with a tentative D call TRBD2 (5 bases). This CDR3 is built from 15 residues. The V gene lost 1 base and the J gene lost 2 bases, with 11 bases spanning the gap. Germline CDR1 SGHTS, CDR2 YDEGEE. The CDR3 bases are TGTGCCAGCAGCTTGCTAGCTCGGAACACAGATACGCAGTATTTT. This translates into CASSLLARNTDTQYF.

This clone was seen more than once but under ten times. The CDR3 reads CASSFTSFGEQFF. For the CDR3, the DNA is TGTGCCAGCAGCTTTACAAGTTTCGGTGAGCAGTTCTTC. The chain recombines TRBV7-3 with TRBJ2-1; no firm D call. V was cut by 3 bases and J by 9 bases, with 12 bases left in between. The germline CDR1 and CDR2 sequences are SGHTA and FQGTGA. The CDR3 runs to 13 residues. Using reference TRBV7-3 and TRBJ2-1 for the parts outside the CDR3, the full variable domain is GAGVSQTPSNKVTEKGKYVELRCDPISGHTALYWYRQSLGQGPEFLIYFQGTGAADDSGLPNDRFFAVRPEGSVSTLKIQRTERGDSAVYLCASSFTSFGEQFFGPGTRLTVL.

The CDR3 reads CAWSEGQGDGYTF. CDR3 bases: TGTGCCTGGAGTGAGGGACAGGGGGACGGCTACACCTTC. The rearrangement joins TRBV30 to TRBJ1-2, with TRBD1 matching 11 bases. The trim removed 1 base at V and 8 bases at J, leaving 3 bases unmatched. This CDR3 has 13 amino acids. The germline CDR1 and CDR2 sequences are GTSNPN and SVGIG (reference sequence).

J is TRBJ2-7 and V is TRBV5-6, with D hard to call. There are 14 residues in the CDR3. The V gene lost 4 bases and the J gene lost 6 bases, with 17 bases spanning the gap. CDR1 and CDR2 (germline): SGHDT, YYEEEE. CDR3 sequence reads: CASSPPGAVGEQYF. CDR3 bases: TGTGCCAGCAGCCCCCCAGGCGCCGTTGGCGAGCAGTACTTC.

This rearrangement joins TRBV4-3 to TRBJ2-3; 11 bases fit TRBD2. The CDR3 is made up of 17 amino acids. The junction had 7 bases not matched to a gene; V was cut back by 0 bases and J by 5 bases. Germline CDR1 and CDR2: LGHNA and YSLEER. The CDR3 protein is CASSQDLAGGLRDTQYF. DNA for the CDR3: TGCGCCAGCAGCCAAGATTTAGCGGGGGGGCTGAGAGATACGCAGTATTTT.

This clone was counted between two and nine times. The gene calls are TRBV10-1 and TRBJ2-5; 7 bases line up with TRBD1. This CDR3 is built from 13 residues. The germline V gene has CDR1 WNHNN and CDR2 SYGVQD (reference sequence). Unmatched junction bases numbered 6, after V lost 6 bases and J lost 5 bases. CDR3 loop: CASSDRVLETQYF. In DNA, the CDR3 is TGCGCCAGCAGCGACAGGGTTCTGGAGACCCAGTACTTC.

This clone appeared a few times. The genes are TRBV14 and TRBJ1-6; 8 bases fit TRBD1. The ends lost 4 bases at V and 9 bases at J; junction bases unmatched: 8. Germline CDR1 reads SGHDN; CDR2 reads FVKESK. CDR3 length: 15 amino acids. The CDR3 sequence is CASSPGQGITSPLHF. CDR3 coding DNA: TGTGCCAGCAGCCCTGGACAGGGTATTACTTCACCCCTCCACTTT.

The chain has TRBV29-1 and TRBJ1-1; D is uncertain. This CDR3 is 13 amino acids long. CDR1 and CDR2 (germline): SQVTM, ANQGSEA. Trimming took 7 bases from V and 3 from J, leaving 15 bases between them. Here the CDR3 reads CSASSSMDTEAFF. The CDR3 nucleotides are TGCAGCGCTTCAAGCTCTATGGACACTGAAGCTTTCTTT.

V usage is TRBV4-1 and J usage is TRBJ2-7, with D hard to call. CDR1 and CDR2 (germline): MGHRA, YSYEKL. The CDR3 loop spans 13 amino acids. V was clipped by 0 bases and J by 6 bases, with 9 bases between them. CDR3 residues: CASSQDLRTEQYF. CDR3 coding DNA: TGCGCCAGCAGCCAAGATTTGAGGACCGAGCAGTACTTC.

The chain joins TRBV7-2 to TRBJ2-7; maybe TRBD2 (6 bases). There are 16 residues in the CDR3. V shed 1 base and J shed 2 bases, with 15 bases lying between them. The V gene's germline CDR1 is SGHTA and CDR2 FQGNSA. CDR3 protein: CASSLGAGTHTYEQYF. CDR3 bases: TGTGCCAGCAGCTTAGGGGCCGGGACTCATACCTACGAGCAGTACTTC.

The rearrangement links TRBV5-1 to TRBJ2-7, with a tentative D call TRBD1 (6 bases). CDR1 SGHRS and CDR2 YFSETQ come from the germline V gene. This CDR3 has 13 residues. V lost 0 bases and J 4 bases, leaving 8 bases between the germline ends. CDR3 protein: CASSLDRAYEQYF. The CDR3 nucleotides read TGCGCCAGCAGCTTGGACAGGGCATACGAGCAGTACTTC.

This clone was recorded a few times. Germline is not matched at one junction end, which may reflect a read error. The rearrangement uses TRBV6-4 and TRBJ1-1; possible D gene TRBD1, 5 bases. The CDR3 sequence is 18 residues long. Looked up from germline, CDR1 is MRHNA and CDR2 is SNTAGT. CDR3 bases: TGTGCCAGCGGTGAGGCTGGGGTAAAGGGGCCATTTGACACTGAAGCTTTCTTT. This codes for CASGEAGVKGPFDTEAFF.

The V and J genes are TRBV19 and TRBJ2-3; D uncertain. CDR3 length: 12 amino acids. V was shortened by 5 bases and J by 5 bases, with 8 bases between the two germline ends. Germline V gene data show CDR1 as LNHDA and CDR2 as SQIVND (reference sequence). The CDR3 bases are TGTGCCAGTAGTTCCCAGTTAGATACGCAGTATTTT. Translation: CASSSQLDTQYF.

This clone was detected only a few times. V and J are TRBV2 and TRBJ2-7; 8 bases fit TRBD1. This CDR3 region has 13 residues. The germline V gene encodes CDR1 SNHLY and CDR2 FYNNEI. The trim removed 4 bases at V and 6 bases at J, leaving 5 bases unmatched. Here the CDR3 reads CASSGTGFSEQYF. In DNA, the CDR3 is TGTGCCAGCAGTGGGACAGGGTTTAGCGAGCAGTACTTC.

The CDR3: CASSLHRGTNEKLFF. The CDR3 nucleotides are TGTGCCAGCAGTTTACACAGGGGTACTAATGAAAAACTGTTTTTT. The chain recombines TRBV27 with TRBJ1-4; 7 bases are shared with TRBD1. Germline assignment: CDR1 MNHEY and CDR2 SMNVEV (reference sequence). The ends lost 2 bases at V and 2 bases at J; junction bases unmatched: 2. CDR3 length: 15 amino acids.

The CDR3 DNA is TGTGCCAGCAGGCCAGGGACAGGGATCTATGGCTACACCTTC. Translating it yields CASRPGTGIYGYTF. This chain joins TRBV6-5 and TRBJ1-2, with 9 bases matching TRBD1. Germline-derived CDR1 and CDR2 are MNHEY and SVGAGI. The V gene end was trimmed by 6 bases and the J gene end by 4 bases; junction bases not matched to a gene: 6. The CDR3 loop spans 14 amino acids.

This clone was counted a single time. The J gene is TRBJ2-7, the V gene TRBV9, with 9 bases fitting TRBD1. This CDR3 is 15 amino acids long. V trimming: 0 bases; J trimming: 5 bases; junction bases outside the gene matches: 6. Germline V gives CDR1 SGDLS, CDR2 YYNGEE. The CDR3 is CASSVAGTGIDEQYF. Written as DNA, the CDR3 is TGTGCCAGCAGCGTAGCCGGGACAGGGATCGACGAGCAGTACTTC.

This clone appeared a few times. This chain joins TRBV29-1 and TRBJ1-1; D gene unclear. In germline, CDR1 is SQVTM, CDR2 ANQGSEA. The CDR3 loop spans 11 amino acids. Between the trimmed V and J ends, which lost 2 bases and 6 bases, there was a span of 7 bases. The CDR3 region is CSVEREAEAFF. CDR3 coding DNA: TGCAGCGTTGAAAGGGAGGCTGAAGCTTTCTTT.

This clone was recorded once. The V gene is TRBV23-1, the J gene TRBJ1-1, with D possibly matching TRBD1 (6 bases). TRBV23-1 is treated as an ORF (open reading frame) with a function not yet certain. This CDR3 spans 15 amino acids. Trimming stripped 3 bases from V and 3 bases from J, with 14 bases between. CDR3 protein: CASSHLRGRDTEAFF. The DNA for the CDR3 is TGCGCCAGCAGTCATCTCAGGGGCAGGGACACTGAAGCTTTCTTT.

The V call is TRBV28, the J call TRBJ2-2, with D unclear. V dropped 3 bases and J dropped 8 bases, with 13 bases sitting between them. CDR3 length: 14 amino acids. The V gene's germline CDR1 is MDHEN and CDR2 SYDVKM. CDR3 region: CASSFSPPLGELFF. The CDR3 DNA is TGTGCCAGCAGTTTTTCCCCCCCTTTGGGGGAGCTGTTTTTT.

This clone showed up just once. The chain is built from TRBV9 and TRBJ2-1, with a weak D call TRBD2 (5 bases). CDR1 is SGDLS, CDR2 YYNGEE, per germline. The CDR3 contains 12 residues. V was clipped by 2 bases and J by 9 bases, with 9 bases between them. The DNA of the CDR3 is TGTGCCAGCAGCGTGGTCGCGGGTGAGCAGTTCTTC. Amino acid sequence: CASSVVAGEQFF. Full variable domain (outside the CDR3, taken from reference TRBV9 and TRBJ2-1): DSGVTQTPKHLITATGQRVTLRCSPRSGDLSVYWYQQSLDQGLQFLIQYYNGEERAKGNILERFSAQQFPDLHSELNLSSLELGDSALYFCASSVVAGEQFFGPGTRLTVL.